These 16 T cell receptor beta chains originate from one sample sequenced in a study of B cell selection in AIRE deficiency. Method: immunoSEQ multiplex PCR; TCRdb's copy keeps in-frame clones and lacks some. The sample gives some 25,000 clones, about 96% of which show up once; around 0.22% is in the top ten. The sorted conventional CD4 T cells were gated as CD4+CD127+. Sequences were obtained from CD4+CD127+ conventional T cells sorted from PBMCs. The source is a human donor in good health.

A single count supports this clone. The genes are TRBV27 and TRBJ1-1, with a weak D call TRBD1 (5 bases). The V gene lost 1 base and the J gene lost 1 base, with 16 bases spanning the gap. Per the germline V gene, CDR1 is MNHEY and CDR2 is SMNVEV (reference sequence). The CDR3 has 17 residues. The DNA of the CDR3 is TGTGCCAGCAGTTTATTACGGGGGGAAGGTCGGAACACTGAAGCTTTCTTT. Its translation: CASSLLRGEGRNTEAFF.

J is TRBJ1-5 and V is TRBV29-1; no firm D call. CDR3 size: 12 residues. Germline V gene data show CDR1 as SQVTM and CDR2 as ANQGSEA. Trimming took off 5 bases at V and 0 bases at J, with 5 bases between the two ends. This CDR3 is CSVSDSNQPQHF. CDR3 in DNA: TGCAGCGTTTCGGATAGCAATCAGCCCCAGCATTTT.

The chain is built from TRBV7-2 and TRBJ2-1, with D maybe TRBD1 (6 bases). The ends were cut back, 5 bases at V and 10 bases at J, with 18 bases in the middle. CDR1 is SGHTA and CDR2 is FQGNSA in the germline V gene. The CDR3 is made up of 14 amino acids. The chain's CDR3 is CASSPQPKRGEQFF. The CDR3 DNA sequence: TGTGCCAGCAGCCCCCAACCAAAGAGGGGGGAGCAGTTCTTC.

The rearrangement links TRBV28 to TRBJ2-7, with D possibly TRBD1 on 5 matching bases. This CDR3 is built from 15 residues. From germline, CDR1 is MDHEN and CDR2 SYDVKM. Trimming removed 10 bases at V and 4 bases at J, with 23 bases between. The CDR3 is CATQAPGQNAYEQYF. The CDR3 DNA sequence: TGTGCCACCCAAGCCCCAGGACAAAATGCGTACGAGCAGTACTTC. Supplemented by reference TRBV28 and TRBJ2-7, the full variable domain reads DVKVTQSSRYLVKRTGEKVFLECVQDMDHENMFWYRQDPGLGLRLIYFSYDVKMKEKGDIPEGYSVSREKKERFSLILESASTNQTSMYLCATQAPGQNAYEQYFGPGTRLTVT.

The chain has TRBV19 and TRBJ2-7; 11 nucleotides agree with TRBD2. The CDR3 covers 15 residues. CDR1 is LNHDA, CDR2 SQIVND, per germline (reference sequence). The V and J ends lost 8 bases and 6 bases, in that order; junction bases with no gene match: 12. The CDR3 protein is CASSVIAGGPSEQYF. CDR3 bases: TGTGCCAGTTCCGTGATAGCGGGAGGGCCCAGCGAGCAGTACTTC.

The chain couples TRBV6-6 to TRBJ1-5; D unclear. CDR3 length: 13 amino acids. Trimming removed 6 bases from V and 9 bases from J, with 15 bases in between. CDR1 MNHNY and CDR2 SVGAGI come from the germline V gene (reference sequence). CDR3 residues: CASSPSTDGPQHF. The CDR3 nucleotides are TGTGCCAGCAGCCCCAGTACAGACGGGCCCCAGCATTTT.

The rearrangement links TRBV30 to TRBJ2-5, with 13 bases aligning to TRBD2. Germline V gene sequence: CDR1 GTSNPN, CDR2 SVGIG (reference sequence). CDR3 size: 15 residues. After removal of 2 bases from V and 1 base from J, the junction contained 1 base not matched to a gene. The CDR3: CAWSRLAGGQETQYF. The CDR3 DNA follows: TGTGCCTGGAGTCGACTAGCGGGAGGCCAAGAGACCCAGTACTTC.

On this clone itself: An end of the junction differs from the germline gene, which may be a read error. The CDR3 sequence is CASTAWQGAAEAFF. CDR3 bases: TGTGCTAGCACCGCTTGGCAGGGGGCTGCTGAAGCTTTCTTT. This chain connects TRBV7-7 to TRBJ1-1; 8 bases match TRBD1. The CDR3 is 14 residues long. Germline V gives CDR1 SSHAT, CDR2 FNYEAQ (reference sequence).

The chain employs TRBV27 and TRBJ1-2; D is possibly TRBD1 (6 bases). CDR1 MNHEY and CDR2 SMNVEV come from the germline V gene (reference sequence). The CDR3 has 15 residues. V dropped 0 bases and J dropped 4 bases, with 12 bases sitting between them. The CDR3 nucleotides read TGTGCCAGCAGTTTATCTCGGGGGCCGATCTATGGCTACACCTTC. This sequence encodes CASSLSRGPIYGYTF.

The V call is TRBV25-1, the J call TRBJ2-7; the D is unclear. This CDR3 region has 14 residues. Germline V gene sequence: CDR1 MGHDK, CDR2 SYGVNS. V was trimmed by 5 bases and J by 2 bases, leaving 13 bases between them. The CDR3 nucleotides are TGTGCCAGCAGTAGTCGTTTGCCCCCCTACGAGCAGTACTTC. Residues: CASSSRLPPYEQYF.

V usage is TRBV28 and J usage is TRBJ1-5; tentative D call: TRBD1 (6 bases). The CDR3 totals 14 residues. V gave up 6 bases and J gave up 2 bases, with 11 bases separating them. In germline, CDR1 is MDHEN, CDR2 SYDVKM. The CDR3 DNA reads as TGTGCCAGCAGCTATGCAGGGGGCAATCAGCCCCAGCATTTT. It is translated as CASSYAGGNQPQHF. The complete variable domain, with remaining parts taken from reference TRBV28 and TRBJ1-5, reads DVKVTQSSRYLVKRTGEKVFLECVQDMDHENMFWYRQDPGLGLRLIYFSYDVKMKEKGDIPEGYSVSREKKERFSLILESASTNQTSMYLCASSYAGGNQPQHFGDGTRLSIL.

V and J are TRBV19 and TRBJ2-7; no clear D. The CDR3 totals 11 residues. Looked up from germline, CDR1 is LNHDA and CDR2 is SQIVND (reference sequence). V was clipped by 3 bases and J by 3 bases, with 3 bases between them. The CDR3: CASSMGYEQYF. DNA for the CDR3: TGTGCCAGTAGTATGGGCTACGAGCAGTACTTC. The full variable domain, its missing parts supplied by reference TRBV19 and TRBJ2-7, is DGGITQSPKYLFRKEGQNVTLSCEQNLNHDAMYWYRQDPGQGLRLIYYSQIVNDFQKGDIAEGYSVSREKKESFPLTVTSAQKNPTAFYLCASSMGYEQYFGPGTRLTVT.

The gene calls are TRBV27 and TRBJ1-2; 11 bases are shared with TRBD1. Germline V gene lookup returns CDR1 MNHEY and CDR2 SMNVEV (reference sequence). This CDR3 has 16 amino acids. The junction had 10 bases not matched to a gene; V was cut back by 6 bases and J by 4 bases. The CDR3 nucleotides read TGTGCCAGCAGCTCAAGGACAGGGGGCAAAATCTATGGCTACACCTTC. Translated, it gives CASSSRTGGKIYGYTF.

This chain joins TRBV19 and TRBJ1-5; weak D call: TRBD1 (6 bases). The V end was cut by 8 bases, the J end by 1 base, with 18 bases between. CDR1 LNHDA and CDR2 SQIVND come from the germline V gene (reference sequence). There are 16 residues in the CDR3. This CDR3 reads CASQRGAFRSNQPQHF. The CDR3 coding sequence is TGTGCCAGTCAGCGGGGGGCATTTCGGAGCAATCAGCCCCAGCATTTT.

The chain couples TRBV2 to TRBJ1-4; perhaps TRBD1 as D (5 bases). This CDR3 region has 15 residues. CDR1 is SNHLY, CDR2 FYNNEI, per germline. Deletions cut 5 bases from V and 1 base from J, with 11 bases between. In DNA form, the CDR3 reads TGTGCCAGCAGTAGCTCAGGGAGAACTAATGAAAAACTGTTTTTT. Its translation: CASSSSGRTNEKLFF.

V is TRBV1 and J is TRBJ2-7. TRBV1 counts as a pseudogene. This CDR3 is 17 amino acids long. The CDR3 loop reads CTSSQRALNLPTYEQYF. In DNA, the CDR3 is TGCACCAGCAGCCAAAGGGCTCTAAATCTACCTACCTACGAGCAGTACTTC.